This TCR beta chain came from a study of identical twins. Findings of the study overall: While abundant cord blood beta clonotypes carried fewer insertions, memory repertoires showed no such pattern. Beta out-of-frame sequences showed weaker excess twin sharing. Part of the zero-insertion signal could reflect confounding by invariant MAIT and iNKT cells.

Template switching added a universal primer binding site, and final cDNA carried unique molecular identifiers. TCRdb independently ran MiXCR on the 5' RACE reads; one entry per CDR3 protein. The data contain a few hundred thousand distinct CDR3 sequences, about 8% of them seen just once; the ten biggest clones take up less than 4%. This CDR3 contains 12 residues. V was clipped by 0 bases and J by 12 bases, with 12 bases between them. In germline, CDR1 is MGHRA, CDR2 YSYEKL. This clonotype was counted only a few times. What it binds is not known. The sample also formed part of further work on yellow fever vaccine responses in identical twins.

Sequencing was done on a sample of CD8+ T cells sorted from blood. V gene TRBV4-1 combines with J gene TRBJ2-7; no definite D call. The sequence was collected from a woman aged 18-29 years in good health. The CDR3 DNA reads as TGCGCCAGCAGCCAAGATTACCTTATTCGGTACTTC. This gives the protein CASSQDYLIRYF.